A single sample is the source of the 20 T cell receptor beta chains below, sequenced in a study of T cells in Graves' hyperthyroidism and ophthalmopathy. Amplified TCR beta CDR3 regions derived from RNA transcripts. Initially, a first-round RT-PCR of the TCR CDR3 employed the HTBI primer set. TCRdb itself ran the multiplex PCR reads through MiXCR, one entry per CDR3 protein. The table includes approximately 640,000 distinct CDR3 sequences, about 16% detected once. Sample: blood. The source of these receptors is a woman aged 25 to 45 with Graves' hyperthyroidism.

This clonotype was recorded at least ten times. The chain couples TRBV2 to TRBJ2-7, with 8 bases matching TRBD1. V was clipped by 8 bases and J by 3 bases; unmatched bases: 15. Per germline, CDR1 SNHLY and CDR2 FYNNEI. This CDR3 spans 16 amino acids. The CDR3 DNA reads TGTGCCAGCGCGAGGGTACCGGGACAGGTGGACTACGAGCAGTACTTC. This sequence encodes CASARVPGQVDYEQYF.

Many counts were recorded for this clonotype. This rearrangement joins TRBV3-1 to TRBJ1-6; D not resolved. Between the trimmed V and J ends, which lost 1 base and 9 bases, there was a span of 4 bases. The germline CDR1 and CDR2 sequences are LGHDT and YNNKEL (reference sequence). The CDR3 spans 12 residues. CDR3 in DNA: TGTGCCAGCAGCCAAGTGCGTTCACCCCTCCACTTT. Translating it yields CASSQVRSPLHF.

This clonotype was recorded many times. The chain links TRBV28 to TRBJ1-1, with D possibly being TRBD1 (6 bases). V was trimmed by 6 bases and J by 10 bases, leaving 21 bases between them. The V gene's germline CDR1 is MDHEN and CDR2 SYDVKM. CDR3 length equals 14 residues. CDR3 DNA sequence: TGTGCCAGCAGGAAACTGGAGGTTGGACAGAGAGCTTTCTTT. This gives the protein CASRKLEVGQRAFF.

This clonotype was found a few times. This chain links TRBV5-8 with TRBJ2-1; no definite D call. V gave up 0 bases and J gave up 2 bases, with 12 bases separating them. The CDR3 runs 16 residues. Germline V gene sequence: CDR1 SGHTS, CDR2 YDEGEE. The CDR3 coding sequence is TGTGCCAGCAGCTTGGATGCTTCTTTCGCCTACAATGAGCAGTTCTTC. Translated, it gives CASSLDASFAYNEQFF.

This clonotype was detected only a few times. The V and J genes are TRBV27 and TRBJ2-1; 15 nucleotides align to TRBD2. The CDR3 contains 15 residues. Germline assignment: CDR1 MNHEY and CDR2 SMNVEV (reference sequence). J gave up 8 bases and V 6 bases, and 5 bases lay outside the gene matches. CDR3 nucleotide sequence: TGTGCCAGCAGGTGGACTAGCGGGAGGGGGGATGAGCAGTTCTTC. Its translation is CASRWTSGRGDEQFF.

This clonotype has at least ten counts. This chain links TRBV11-3 with TRBJ2-1; tentative D call: TRBD1 (8 bases). Per the germline V gene, CDR1 is SGHNT and CDR2 is YENEEA. The V and J ends lost 5 bases and 7 bases respectively, with 15 bases between them. CDR3 length: 14 residues. The DNA for the CDR3 is TGTGCCAGCAGCAGAGGACAGGGAGGGAATGAGCAGTTCTTC. This gives the protein CASSRGQGGNEQFF.

In its sample, this clonotype was seen many times. This chain joins TRBV20-1 and TRBJ1-1, with D unclear. The CDR3 extends over 14 amino acids. Trimming removed 0 bases at V and 6 bases at J, with 14 bases between. Germline CDR1 reads DFQATT; CDR2 reads SNEGSKA (reference sequence). CDR3 sequence: CSARDEGRVAEAFF. In DNA form, the CDR3 reads TGCAGTGCTAGAGATGAGGGTCGGGTGGCTGAAGCTTTCTTT.

This chain links TRBV5-6 with TRBJ1-5; perhaps TRBD1 as D (6 bases). The germline V and J ends were trimmed by 1 base and 7 bases, with 12 bases remaining between them. The CDR3 length is 14 residues. CDR1 is SGHDT and CDR2 is YYEEEE in the germline V gene. The CDR3 here is CASSLRRRGQPQHF. CDR3 bases: TGTGCCAGCAGCTTGCGCCGTAGGGGGCAGCCCCAGCATTTT.

Ten or more counts support this clonotype. The V call is TRBV20-1, the J call TRBJ2-7; 9 bases are shared with TRBD1. The V gene end was trimmed by 6 bases and the J gene end by 5 bases; junction bases not matched to a gene: 5. The CDR3 covers 12 residues. CDR1 DFQATT and CDR2 SNEGSKA come from the germline V gene (reference sequence). In DNA form, the CDR3 reads TGCAGTGCGCCGGGACAGGGCAACGAGCAGTACTTC. Its protein is CSAPGQGNEQYF.

The chain carries TRBV5-1 and TRBJ1-2; 9 bases agree with TRBD1. Germline V CDR1 and CDR2: SGHRS, YFSETQ. The CDR3 spans 15 residues. V lost 4 bases and J lost 8; bases outside the gene matches: 12. DNA of the CDR3: TGCGCCAGCAGCCTACAACCGGGACAGGGTGGCGGCTACACCTTC. Its protein is CASSLQPGQGGGYTF. Full variable domain (remainder filled in from reference TRBV5-1 and TRBJ1-2): KAGVTQTPRYLIKTRGQQVTLSCSPISGHRSVSWYQQTPGQGLQFLFEYFSETQRNKGNFPGRFSGRQFSNSRSEMNVSTLELGDSALYLCASSLQPGQGGGYTFGSGTRLTVV.

At least ten counts were recorded for this clonotype. V gene TRBV28 combines with J gene TRBJ2-3, with 11 bases lining up with TRBD2. Germline trimming cut 6 bases from V and 6 bases from J; bases unmatched to any gene: 20. CDR3 size: 19 residues. In germline, CDR1 is MDHEN, CDR2 SYDVKM. The CDR3 sequence: CASSPPGILAGGHTDTQYF. The CDR3 DNA sequence: TGTGCCAGCAGCCCCCCCGGGATCCTAGCGGGAGGTCACACGGATACGCAGTATTTT.

In its sample, this clonotype was seen a few times. The V call is TRBV24-1, the J call TRBJ2-1; D not resolved. Germline CDR1 and CDR2: KGHDR and SFDVKD. The CDR3 consists of 12 residues. Trimming took 4 bases from V and 5 from J, leaving 5 bases between them. The CDR3 DNA reads as TGTGCCACCAGTGAAGTTAACAATGAGCAGTTCTTC. Its protein is CATSEVNNEQFF.

This clonotype was counted a few times. The chain links TRBV9 to TRBJ1-4, with D uncertain. The CDR3 is made up of 13 amino acids. V shed 1 base and J shed 5 bases, with 6 bases lying between them. Germline CDR1 is SGDLS and CDR2 is YYNGEE. CDR3 loop: CASSVNSNEKLFF. The CDR3 DNA is TGTGCCAGCAGCGTAAACAGCAATGAAAAACTGTTTTTT.

For this clonotype: Just one base apart from a much larger clone, this may be a read error. This sequence joins TRBV30 and TRBJ1-2; D is unresolved. Per germline, CDR1 GTSNPN and CDR2 SVGIG (reference sequence). The length of the CDR3 is 13 residues. In DNA, the CDR3 is TGTGCCTGGATGGTCTCGGCGATTTATGGCTACGCCTTC. This gives the protein CAWMVSAIYGYAF.

This clonotype was found a few times. A single base separates this from a much larger clone, so it may be a read error. The chain uses TRBV3-1 and TRBJ2-2; D uncertain. Germline lookup yields CDR1 LGHDT and CDR2 YNNKEL (reference sequence). The CDR3 sequence is 16 residues long. The CDR3 is CASSQGYGPVTRELFF. CDR3 bases: TGTGCCAGCAGCCAAGGCTATGGCCCGGTCACCAGGGAGCTGTTTTTT.

The chain is built from TRBV19 and TRBJ1-1; unclear D gene. There are 10 residues in the CDR3. The V gene's germline CDR1 is LNHDA and CDR2 SQIVND (reference sequence). V was pared by 6 bases and J by 3 bases, with 2 bases between. The CDR3 region has the DNA TGTGCCAGTAGCCACACTGAAGCTTTCTTT. Translated, it gives CASSHTEAFF.

This clonotype was observed a handful of times. The genes are TRBV4-1 and TRBJ2-2; D perhaps matches TRBD1 (5 bases). Germline-derived CDR1 and CDR2 are MGHRA and YSYEKL. V was trimmed by 6 bases and J by 7 bases, leaving 12 bases between them. The CDR3 has 13 amino acids. The CDR3 coding sequence is TGCGCCAGCAGACAGGCGGCGGTCGGGGAGCTGTTTTTT. Translation gives CASRQAAVGELFF.

V usage is TRBV15 and J usage is TRBJ1-3; D possibly corresponds to TRBD1 (5 bases). Germline V lookup: CDR1 LNHNV, CDR2 YYDKDF (reference sequence). This CDR3 contains 13 residues. Trimming left V 8 bases short and J 2 bases short, with 10 bases between. Written as DNA, the CDR3 is TGTGCCACCGGGGCAGGCACTGGAAACACCATATATTTT. Residues: CATGAGTGNTIYF.

The chain recombines TRBV15 with TRBJ2-3, with D maybe TRBD2 (7 bases). Trimming pared 1 base from V and 1 base from J, leaving 9 bases between. This CDR3 is 15 amino acids long. Germline CDR1 reads LNHNV; CDR2 reads YYDKDF (reference sequence). This chain's CDR3 is CATSRVGGGTDTQYF. The DNA of the CDR3 is TGTGCCACCAGCAGAGTAGGGGGGGGCACAGATACGCAGTATTTT.

The genes are TRBV4-2 and TRBJ1-2; no clear D gene. Looked up from germline, CDR1 is LGHNA and CDR2 is YNFKEQ. The V gene lost 5 bases and the J gene lost 4 bases, with 8 bases spanning the gap. The CDR3 contains 12 residues. The CDR3 coding sequence is TGTGCCAGCAGCTACTCCGCCTATGGCTACACCTTC. Protein sequence: CASSYSAYGYTF.